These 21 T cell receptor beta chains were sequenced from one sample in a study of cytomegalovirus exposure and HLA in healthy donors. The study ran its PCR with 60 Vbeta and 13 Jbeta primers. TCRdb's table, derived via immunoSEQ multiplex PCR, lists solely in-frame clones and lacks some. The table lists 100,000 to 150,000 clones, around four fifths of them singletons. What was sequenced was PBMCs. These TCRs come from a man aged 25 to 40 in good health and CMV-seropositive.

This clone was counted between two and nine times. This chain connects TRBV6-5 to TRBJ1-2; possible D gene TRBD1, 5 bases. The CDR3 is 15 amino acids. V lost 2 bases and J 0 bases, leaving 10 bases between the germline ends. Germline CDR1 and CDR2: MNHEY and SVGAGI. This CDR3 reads CASSYRRGANYGYTF. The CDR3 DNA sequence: TGTGCCAGCAGTTACAGGAGGGGAGCTAACTATGGCTACACCTTC.

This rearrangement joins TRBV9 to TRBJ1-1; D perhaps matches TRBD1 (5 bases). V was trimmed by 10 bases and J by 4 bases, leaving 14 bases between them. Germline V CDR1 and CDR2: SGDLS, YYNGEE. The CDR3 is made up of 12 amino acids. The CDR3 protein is CAGYPGGTEAFF. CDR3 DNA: TGTGCCGGCTACCCGGGGGGCACTGAAGCTTTCTTT. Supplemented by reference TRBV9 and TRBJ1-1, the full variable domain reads DSGVTQTPKHLITATGQRVTLRCSPRSGDLSVYWYQQSLDQGLQFLIQYYNGEERAKGNILERFSAQQFPDLHSELNLSSLELGDSALYFCAGYPGGTEAFFGQGTRLTVV.

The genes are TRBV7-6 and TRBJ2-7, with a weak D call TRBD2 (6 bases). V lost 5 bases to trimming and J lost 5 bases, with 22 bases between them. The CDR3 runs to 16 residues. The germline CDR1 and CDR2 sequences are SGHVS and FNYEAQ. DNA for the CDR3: TGTGCCAGCAGCGCAAAGACGCGGGAACTCATCCACGAGCAGTACTTC. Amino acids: CASSAKTRELIHEQYF. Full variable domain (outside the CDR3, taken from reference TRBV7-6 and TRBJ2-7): GAGVSQSPRYKVTKRGQDVALRCDPISGHVSLYWYRQALGQGPEFLTYFNYEAQQDKSGLPNDRFSAERPEGSISTLTIQRTEQRDSAMYRCASSAKTRELIHEQYFGPGTRLTVT.

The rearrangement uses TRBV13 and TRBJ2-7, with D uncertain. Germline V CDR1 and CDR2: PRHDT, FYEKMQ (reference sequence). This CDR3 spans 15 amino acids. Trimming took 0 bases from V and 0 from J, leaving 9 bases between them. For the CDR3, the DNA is TGTGCCAGCAGCTTAGGGCCTCCCGGCTCCTACGAGCAGTACTTC. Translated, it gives CASSLGPPGSYEQYF. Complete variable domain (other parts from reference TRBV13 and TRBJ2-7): AAGVIQSPRHLIKEKRETATLKCYPIPRHDTVYWYQQGPGQDPQFLISFYEKMQSDKGSIPDRFSAQQFSDYHSELNMSSLELGDSALYFCASSLGPPGSYEQYFGPGTRLTVT.

CDR3 in DNA: TGTGCCAGCAGTTTATCCGCAGGGGGCGGGATAGGGGAGCTGTTTTTT. Translating it yields CASSLSAGGGIGELFF. This sequence joins TRBV28 and TRBJ2-2, with 8 nucleotides matching TRBD1. In germline, CDR1 is MDHEN, CDR2 SYDVKM. V shed 1 base, J shed 8 bases, and the junction held 9 bases outside the gene matches. This CDR3 is built from 16 residues.

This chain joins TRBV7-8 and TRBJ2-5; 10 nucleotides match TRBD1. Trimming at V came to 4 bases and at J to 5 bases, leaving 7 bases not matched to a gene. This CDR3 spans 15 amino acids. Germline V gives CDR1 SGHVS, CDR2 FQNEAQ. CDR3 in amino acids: CASSSGQGPRETQYF. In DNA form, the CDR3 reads TGTGCCAGCAGCTCGGGACAGGGGCCGAGGGAGACCCAGTACTTC.

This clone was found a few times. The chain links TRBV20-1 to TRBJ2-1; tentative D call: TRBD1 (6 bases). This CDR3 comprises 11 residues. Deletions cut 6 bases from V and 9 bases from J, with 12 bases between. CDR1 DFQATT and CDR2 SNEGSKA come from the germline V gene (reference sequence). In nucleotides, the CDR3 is TGCAGTGCCCAGCAGACAGGTGAGCAGTTCTTC. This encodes CSAQQTGEQFF.

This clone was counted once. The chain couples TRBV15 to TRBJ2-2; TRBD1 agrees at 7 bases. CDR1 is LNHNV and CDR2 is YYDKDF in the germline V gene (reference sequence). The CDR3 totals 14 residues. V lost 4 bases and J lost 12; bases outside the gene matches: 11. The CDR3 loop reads CATSKTRGSVQLFF. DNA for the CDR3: TGTGCCACCAGCAAAACCAGGGGGTCCGTGCAGCTGTTTTTT.

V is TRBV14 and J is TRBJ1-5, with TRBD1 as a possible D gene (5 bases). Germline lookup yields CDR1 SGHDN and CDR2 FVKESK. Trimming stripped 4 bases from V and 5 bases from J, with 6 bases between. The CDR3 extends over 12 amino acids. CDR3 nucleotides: TGTGCCAGCAGCCTAGGGGATCAGCCCCAGCATTTT. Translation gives CASSLGDQPQHF.

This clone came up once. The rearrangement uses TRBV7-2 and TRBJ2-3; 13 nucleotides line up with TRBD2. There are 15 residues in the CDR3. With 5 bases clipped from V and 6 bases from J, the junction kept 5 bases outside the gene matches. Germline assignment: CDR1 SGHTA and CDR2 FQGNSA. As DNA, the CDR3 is TGTGCCAGCAGCACCACTAGCGGGGGGGCGGATACGCAGTATTTT. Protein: CASSTTSGGADTQYF.

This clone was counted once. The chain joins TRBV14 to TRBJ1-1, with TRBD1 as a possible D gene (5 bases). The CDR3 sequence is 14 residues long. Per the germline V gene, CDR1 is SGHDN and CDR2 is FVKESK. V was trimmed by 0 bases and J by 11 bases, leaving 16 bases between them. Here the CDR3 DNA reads TGTGCCAGCAGCCAAGAGCAAGGGGCGCTTGGGGCTTTCTTT. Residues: CASSQEQGALGAFF.

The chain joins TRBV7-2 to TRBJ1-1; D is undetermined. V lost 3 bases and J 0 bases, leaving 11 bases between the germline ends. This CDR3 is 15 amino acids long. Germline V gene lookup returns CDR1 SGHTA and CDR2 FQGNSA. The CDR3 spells CASSFYPVMNTEAFF. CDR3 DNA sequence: TGTGCCAGCAGCTTTTATCCAGTCATGAACACTGAAGCTTTCTTT.

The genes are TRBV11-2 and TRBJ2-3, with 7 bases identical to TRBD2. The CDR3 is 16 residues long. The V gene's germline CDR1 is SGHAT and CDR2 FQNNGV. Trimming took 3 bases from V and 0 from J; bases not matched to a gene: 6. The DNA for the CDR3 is TGTGCCAGCAGCTTTCGACTAGCAGCTAGCACAGATACGCAGTATTTT. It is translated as CASSFRLAASTDTQYF.

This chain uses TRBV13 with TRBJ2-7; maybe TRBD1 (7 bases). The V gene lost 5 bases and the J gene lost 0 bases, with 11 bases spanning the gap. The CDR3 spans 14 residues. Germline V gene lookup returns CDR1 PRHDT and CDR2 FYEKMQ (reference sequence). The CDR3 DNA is TGTGCCAGCAGCCCCAGGGGGGACTCCTACGAGCAGTACTTC. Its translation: CASSPRGDSYEQYF.

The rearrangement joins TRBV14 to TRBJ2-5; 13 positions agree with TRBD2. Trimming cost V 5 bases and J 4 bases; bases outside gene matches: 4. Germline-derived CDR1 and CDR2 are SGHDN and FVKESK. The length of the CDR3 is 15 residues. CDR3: CASSAGLAGVETQYF. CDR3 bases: TGTGCCAGCAGCGCTGGACTAGCGGGAGTAGAGACCCAGTACTTC.

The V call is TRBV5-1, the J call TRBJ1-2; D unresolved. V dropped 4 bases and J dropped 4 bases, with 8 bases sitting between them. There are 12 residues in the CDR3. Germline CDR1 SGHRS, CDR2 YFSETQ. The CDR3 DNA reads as TGCGCCAGCAGCCCCCCGGGCTATGGCTACACCTTC. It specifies CASSPPGYGYTF.

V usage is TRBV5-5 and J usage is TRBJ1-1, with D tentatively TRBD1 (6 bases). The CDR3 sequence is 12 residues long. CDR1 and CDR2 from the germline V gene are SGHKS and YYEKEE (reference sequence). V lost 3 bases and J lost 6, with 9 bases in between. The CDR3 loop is CASSYTGPEAFF. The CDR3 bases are TGTGCCAGCAGCTATACAGGGCCTGAAGCTTTCTTT.

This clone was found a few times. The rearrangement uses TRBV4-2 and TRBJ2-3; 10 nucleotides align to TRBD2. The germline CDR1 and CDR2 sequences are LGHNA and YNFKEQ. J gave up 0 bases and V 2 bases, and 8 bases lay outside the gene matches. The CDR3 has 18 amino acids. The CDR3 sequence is CASSQRDSGRRSTDTQYF. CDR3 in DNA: TGTGCCAGCAGCCAAAGGGATAGCGGGAGGCGGAGCACAGATACGCAGTATTTT.

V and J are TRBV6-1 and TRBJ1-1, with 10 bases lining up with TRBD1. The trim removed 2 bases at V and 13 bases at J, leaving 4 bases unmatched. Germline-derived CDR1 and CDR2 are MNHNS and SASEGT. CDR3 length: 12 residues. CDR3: CASSEPGTGVFF. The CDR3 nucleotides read TGTGCCAGCAGTGAACCCGGGACAGGGGTTTTCTTT.

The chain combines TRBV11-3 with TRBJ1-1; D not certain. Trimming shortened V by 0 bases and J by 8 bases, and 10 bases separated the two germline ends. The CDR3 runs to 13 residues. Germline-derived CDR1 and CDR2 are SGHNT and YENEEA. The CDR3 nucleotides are TGTGCCAGCAGCTTAGACCCACGGGGAGAAGCTTTCTTT. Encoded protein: CASSLDPRGEAFF. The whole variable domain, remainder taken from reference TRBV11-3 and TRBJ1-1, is EAGVVQSPRYKIIEKKQPVAFWCNPISGHNTLYWYLQNLGQGPELLIRYENEEAVDDSQLPKDRFSAERLKGVDSTLKIQPAELGDSAVYLCASSLDPRGEAFFGQGTRLTVV.

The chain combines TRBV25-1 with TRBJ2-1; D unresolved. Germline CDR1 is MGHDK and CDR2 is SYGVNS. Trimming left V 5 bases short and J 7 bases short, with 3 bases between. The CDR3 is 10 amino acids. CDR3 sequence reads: CASSLNEQFF. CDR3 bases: TGTGCCAGCAGTTTAAATGAGCAGTTCTTC.